The clone carrying this TCR beta chain was counted only a few times. V shed 0 bases, J shed 10 bases, and the junction held 0 bases outside the gene matches. The germline CDR1 and CDR2 sequences are SGDLS and YYNGEE. There are 13 residues in the CDR3. Patients selected for sequencing had displayed CD8+CD57+ cell expansion by flow cytometry. Patients had received no therapy at the time of blood sampling. This record comes from a study of CD8+CD57+ T cells in acquired aplastic anemia. Across the study: Across the sorted CD4+ and CD8+ cells, DNA amounts averaged about 3 ug.

Profiling of TCR beta VDJ combinations and CDR3 sequences used genomic DNA as template. TCRdb re-called the reads with MiXCR, one entry per CDR3 protein. The table includes around 430,000 distinct CDR3 sequences, around 30% detected once. This TCR came from a human donor with aplastic anemia. The chain is built from TRBV9 and TRBJ2-1; 11 nucleotides line up with TRBD2. Sequences were obtained from sorted CD4+, CD8+, or CD8+CD57+ T cells (not recorded which) from PBMCs. CDR3 sequence reads: CASSVGTSGEQFF. The CDR3 DNA follows: TGTGCCAGCAGCGTAGGGACTAGCGGGGAGCAGTTCTTC.